The entry that follows covers one T cell receptor beta chain sequence. Original data processing: For nucleated cells, counts were estimated from reference gene primer amplification. The method was immunoSEQ multiplex PCR; TCRdb's version includes in-frame clones alone and lacks a portion of them. Clone size and the V and J calls come from that table; the DNA yielded D and trimming. The table shows roughly 80,000 clones, with around 80% occurring only once. This entry is derived from a study of blood T cell repertoires in COVID-19. Looking at the study overall: Collection of acute and convalescent COVID-19 samples took place in the United States, Italy and Spain.

The germline CDR1 and CDR2 sequences are MNHEY and SMNVEV (reference sequence). The CDR3 runs to 14 residues. Trimming removed 7 bases from V and 7 bases from J; junction bases left unmatched: 11. The receptor comes from a middle-aged man with acute or convalescent COVID-19. The chain carries TRBV27 and TRBJ1-1; 8 nucleotides match TRBD1. The sample comprised peripheral blood. The CDR3 here is CASNFRGQSNEAFF. CDR3 coding DNA: TGTGCCAGCAATTTCAGGGGGCAGTCAAATGAAGCTTTCTTT.